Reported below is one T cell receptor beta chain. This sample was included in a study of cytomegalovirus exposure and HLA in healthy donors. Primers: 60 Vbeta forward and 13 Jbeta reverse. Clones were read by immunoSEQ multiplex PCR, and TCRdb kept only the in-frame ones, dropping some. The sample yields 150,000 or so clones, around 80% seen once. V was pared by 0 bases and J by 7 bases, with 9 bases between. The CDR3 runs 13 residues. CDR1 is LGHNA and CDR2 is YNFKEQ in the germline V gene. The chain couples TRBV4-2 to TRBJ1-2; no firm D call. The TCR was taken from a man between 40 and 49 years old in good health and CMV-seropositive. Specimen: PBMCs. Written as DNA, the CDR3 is TGTGCCAGCAGCCAAGATCGCGAGGCTGGCTACACCTTC. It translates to CASSQDREAGYTF.